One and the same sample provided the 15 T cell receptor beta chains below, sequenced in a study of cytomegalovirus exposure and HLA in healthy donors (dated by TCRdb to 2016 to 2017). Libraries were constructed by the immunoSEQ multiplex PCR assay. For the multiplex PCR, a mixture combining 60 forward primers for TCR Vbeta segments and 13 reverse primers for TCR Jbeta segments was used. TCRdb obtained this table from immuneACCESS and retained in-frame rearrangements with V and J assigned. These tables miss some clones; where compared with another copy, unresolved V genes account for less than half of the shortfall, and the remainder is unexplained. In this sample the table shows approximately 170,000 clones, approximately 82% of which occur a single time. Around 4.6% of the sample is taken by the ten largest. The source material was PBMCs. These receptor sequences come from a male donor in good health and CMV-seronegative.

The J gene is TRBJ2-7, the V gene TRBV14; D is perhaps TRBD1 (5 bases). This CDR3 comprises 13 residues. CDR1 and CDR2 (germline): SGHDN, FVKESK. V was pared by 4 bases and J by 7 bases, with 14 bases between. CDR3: CASSPRAMEEQYF. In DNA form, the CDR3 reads TGTGCCAGCAGCCCCAGGGCTATGGAAGAGCAGTACTTC.

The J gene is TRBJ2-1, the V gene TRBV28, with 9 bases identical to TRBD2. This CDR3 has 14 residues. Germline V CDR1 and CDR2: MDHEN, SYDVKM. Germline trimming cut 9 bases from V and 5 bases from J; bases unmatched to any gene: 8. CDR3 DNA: TGTGCCAGTACCCTAGCGGGATTCAACAATGAGCAGTTCTTC. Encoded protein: CASTLAGFNNEQFF.

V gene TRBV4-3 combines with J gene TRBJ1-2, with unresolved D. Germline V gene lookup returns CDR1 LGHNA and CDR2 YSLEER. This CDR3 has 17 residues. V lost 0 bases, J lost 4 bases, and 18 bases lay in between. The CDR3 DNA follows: TGCGCCAGCAGCCAAGACTTAAGTAGGCCTGGGCCCTATGGCTACACCTTC. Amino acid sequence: CASSQDLSRPGPYGYTF.

The CDR3 nucleotides read TGTGCCATCAGGACAGGATACACTGAAGCTTTCTTT. Its protein is CAIRTGYTEAFF. The chain is built from TRBV10-3 and TRBJ1-1; possible D gene TRBD1, 6 bases. The germline V gene has CDR1 ENHRY and CDR2 SYGVKD. The CDR3 covers 12 residues. V was cut by 6 bases and J by 3 bases, with 8 bases left in between.

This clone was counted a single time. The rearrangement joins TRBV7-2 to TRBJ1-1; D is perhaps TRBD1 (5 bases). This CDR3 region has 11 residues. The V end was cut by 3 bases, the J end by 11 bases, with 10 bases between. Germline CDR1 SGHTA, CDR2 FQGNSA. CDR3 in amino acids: CASSLAGFAFF. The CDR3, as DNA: TGTGCCAGCAGCTTGGCAGGGTTCGCTTTCTTT.

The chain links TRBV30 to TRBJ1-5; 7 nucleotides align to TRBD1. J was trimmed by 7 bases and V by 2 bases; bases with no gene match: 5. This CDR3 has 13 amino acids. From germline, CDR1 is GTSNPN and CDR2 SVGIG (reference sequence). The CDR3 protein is CAWSRDSEQPQHF. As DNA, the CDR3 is TGTGCCTGGAGTCGGGACAGTGAGCAGCCCCAGCATTTT.

CDR3 amino acids: CASSTGQGWNTGELFF. The CDR3 nucleotides read TGTGCCAGCAGCACTGGACAGGGATGGAACACCGGGGAGCTGTTTTTT. This chain joins TRBV7-7 and TRBJ2-2; the match to TRBD1 covers 8 bases. Germline V CDR1 and CDR2: SSHAT, FNYEAQ (reference sequence). The CDR3 consists of 16 residues. The V gene end was trimmed by 5 bases and the J gene end by 1 base; junction bases not matched to a gene: 6.

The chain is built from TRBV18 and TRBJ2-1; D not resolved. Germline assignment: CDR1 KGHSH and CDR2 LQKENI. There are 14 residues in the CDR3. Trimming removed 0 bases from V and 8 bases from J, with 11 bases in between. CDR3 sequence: CASSPPFPRDEQFF. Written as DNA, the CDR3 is TGTGCCAGCTCACCACCGTTCCCACGGGATGAGCAGTTCTTC. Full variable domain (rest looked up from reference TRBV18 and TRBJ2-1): NAGVMQNPRHLVRRRGQEARLRCSPMKGHSHVYWYRQLPEEGLKFMVYLQKENIIDESGMPKERFSAEFPKEGPSILRIQQVVRGDSAAYFCASSPPFPRDEQFFGPGTRLTVL.

The CDR3 here is CASSFVRDWVGTNEKLFF. The CDR3 DNA is TGTGCCAGCAGCTTCGTGAGGGATTGGGTTGGAACTAATGAAAAACTGTTTTTT. The genes are TRBV11-2 and TRBJ1-4; D remains unclear. Per germline, CDR1 SGHAT and CDR2 FQNNGV. Trimming cost V 3 bases and J 1 base, with 18 bases left between them. This CDR3 region has 18 residues.

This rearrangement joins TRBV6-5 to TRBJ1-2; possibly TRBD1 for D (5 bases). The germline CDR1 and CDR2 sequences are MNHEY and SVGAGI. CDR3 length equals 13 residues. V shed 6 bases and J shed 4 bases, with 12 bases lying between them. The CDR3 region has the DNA TGTGCCAGCAGAGAACAGGTATCCTATGGCTACACCTTC. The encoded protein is CASREQVSYGYTF.

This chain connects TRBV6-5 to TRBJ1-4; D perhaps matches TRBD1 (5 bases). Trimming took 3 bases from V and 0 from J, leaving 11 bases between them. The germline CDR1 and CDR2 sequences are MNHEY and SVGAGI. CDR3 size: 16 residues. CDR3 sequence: CASSYGAVATNEKLFF. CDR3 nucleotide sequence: TGTGCCAGCAGTTATGGGGCAGTTGCAACTAATGAAAAACTGTTTTTT.

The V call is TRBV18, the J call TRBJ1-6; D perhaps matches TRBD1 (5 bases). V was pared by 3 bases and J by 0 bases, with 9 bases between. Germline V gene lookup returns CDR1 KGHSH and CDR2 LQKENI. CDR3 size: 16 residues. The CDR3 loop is CASSPTASSYNSPLHF. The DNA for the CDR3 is TGTGCCAGCTCACCGACAGCCAGCTCCTATAATTCACCCCTCCACTTT.

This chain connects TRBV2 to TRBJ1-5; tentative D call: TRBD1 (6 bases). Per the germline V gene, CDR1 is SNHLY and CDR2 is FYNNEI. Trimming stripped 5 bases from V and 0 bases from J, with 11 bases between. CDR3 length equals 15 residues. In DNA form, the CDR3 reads TGTGCCAGCAGTACGGACAGCCTTAGCAATCAGCCCCAGCATTTT. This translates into CASSTDSLSNQPQHF. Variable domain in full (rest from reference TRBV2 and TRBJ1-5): EPEVTQTPSHQVTQMGQEVILRCVPISNHLYFYWYRQILGQKVEFLVSFYNNEISEKSEIFDDQFSVERPDGSNFTLKIRSTKLEDSAMYFCASSTDSLSNQPQHFGDGTRLSIL.

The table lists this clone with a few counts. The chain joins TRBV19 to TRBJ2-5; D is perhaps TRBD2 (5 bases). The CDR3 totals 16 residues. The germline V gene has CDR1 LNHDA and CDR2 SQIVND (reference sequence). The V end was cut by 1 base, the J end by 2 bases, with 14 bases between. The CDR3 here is CASSIVGGLAQETQYF. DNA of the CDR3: TGTGCCAGTAGTATAGTAGGTGGGCTAGCTCAAGAGACCCAGTACTTC.

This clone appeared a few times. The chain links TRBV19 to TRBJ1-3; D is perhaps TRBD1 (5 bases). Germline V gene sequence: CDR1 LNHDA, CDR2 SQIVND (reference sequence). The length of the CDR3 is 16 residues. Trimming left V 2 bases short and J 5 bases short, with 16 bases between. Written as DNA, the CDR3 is TGTGCCAGTAGTATAAAATCCCGGGACTACCGAAACACCATATATTTT. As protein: CASSIKSRDYRNTIYF.